The 21 T cell receptor beta chains below all came from one sample that was sequenced in a study of OX40 agonist ivuxolimab in advanced cancers. Clones were sequenced by immunoSEQ multiplex PCR, and TCRdb holds only the in-frame ones, with some missing. Of some 70,000 clones listed, approximately 87% are singletons. This specimen was CD4+ or CD8+ T cells sorted from blood, taken in a trial of the OX40 agonist ivuxolimab. The receptors stem from an adult with an advanced solid tumor such as melanoma, head and neck, liver or kidney cancer.

The rearrangement uses TRBV6-5 and TRBJ1-2, with D perhaps matching TRBD1 (5 bases). CDR1 MNHEY and CDR2 SVGAGI come from the germline V gene. The V gene lost 4 bases and the J gene lost 8 bases, with 20 bases spanning the gap. CDR3 length: 15 amino acids. CDR3 loop: CASSSGGVGARGYTF. The CDR3 bases are TGTGCCAGCAGTTCCGGAGGGGTTGGGGCGAGGGGCTACACCTTC.

V and J are TRBV19 and TRBJ2-2; D is possibly TRBD1 or TRBD2 (5 bases each). Germline loops: CDR1 LNHDA, CDR2 SQIVND (reference sequence). Trimming pared 1 base from V and 3 bases from J, leaving 9 bases between. CDR3 size: 15 residues. The CDR3 nucleotides are TGTGCCAGTAGTATAGGGGGGTTTCACACCGGGGAGCTGTTTTTT. Translation: CASSIGGFHTGELFF.

The V gene is TRBV5-1, the J gene TRBJ2-3, with TRBD2 as a possible D gene (7 bases). The germline V and J ends were trimmed by 2 bases and 3 bases, with 13 bases remaining between them. Germline V gene sequence: CDR1 SGHRS, CDR2 YFSETQ. The CDR3 sequence is 15 residues long. The CDR3 DNA reads as TGCGCCAGCAGCTTAGGGGGGGTGTTAACAGATACGCAGTATTTT. Protein product: CASSLGGVLTDTQYF.

The J gene is TRBJ2-5, the V gene TRBV11-1; D is perhaps TRBD1 (6 bases). Germline V CDR1 and CDR2: SGHAT, FQDESV (reference sequence). This CDR3 has 13 amino acids. V lost 8 bases, J lost 2 bases, and 12 bases lay in between. The CDR3: CASRFTGQETQYF. CDR3 DNA sequence: TGTGCCAGCCGGTTTACAGGGCAAGAGACCCAGTACTTC. The full variable domain, its missing parts supplied by reference TRBV11-1 and TRBJ2-5, is EAEVAQSPRYKITEKSQAVAFWCDPISGHATLYWYRQILGQGPELLVQFQDESVVDDSQLPKDRFSAERLKGVDSTLKIQPAELGDSAMYLCASRFTGQETQYFGPGTRLLVL.

This rearrangement joins TRBV4-3 to TRBJ1-2, with TRBD1 matching over 8 bases. The CDR3 covers 16 residues. Trimming took 1 base from V and 4 from J; bases not matched to a gene: 8. Germline loops: CDR1 LGHNA, CDR2 YSLEER. The CDR3 nucleotides are TGCGCCAGCAGCCAAGGGACGGACAGGGCCGGCTATGGCTACACCTTC. It codes for CASSQGTDRAGYGYTF.

The V call is TRBV19, the J call TRBJ1-4; D perhaps matches TRBD1 (5 bases). From germline, CDR1 is LNHDA and CDR2 SQIVND (reference sequence). V dropped 5 bases and J dropped 7 bases, with 23 bases sitting between them. This CDR3 has 17 amino acids. The CDR3 sequence is CASSSLNGGGDVEKLFF. The CDR3 region has the DNA TGTGCCAGTAGTTCCCTTAACGGCGGAGGGGATGTTGAAAAACTGTTTTTT.

The rearrangement uses TRBV19 and TRBJ1-6; 8 nucleotides line up with TRBD1. CDR1 is LNHDA and CDR2 is SQIVND in the germline V gene (reference sequence). Trimming took 5 bases from V and 9 from J; bases not matched to a gene: 12. CDR3 length: 16 residues. CDR3 region: CASSLPRQGSTSPLHF. CDR3 DNA sequence: TGTGCCAGTAGTCTCCCCCGACAGGGGTCTACTTCACCCCTCCACTTT.

This sequence joins TRBV7-2 and TRBJ1-2; unclear D gene. The CDR3 loop spans 16 amino acids. Trimming cost V 4 bases and J 2 bases, with 17 bases left between them. Germline V gives CDR1 SGHTA, CDR2 FQGNSA. Here the CDR3 reads CASSSFRLRPNYGYTF. CDR3 DNA: TGTGCCAGCAGCTCCTTTCGTCTGAGGCCCAACTATGGCTACACCTTC.

Relative to its sample, this clone is medium-sized. This CDR3 is CASSNGRGTEAFF. CDR3 DNA: TGTGCCAGCAGCAACGGGCGGGGTACCGAAGCTTTCTTT. This chain joins TRBV2 and TRBJ1-1; D gene uncertain. Germline V gives CDR1 SNHLY, CDR2 FYNNEI. The CDR3 is made up of 13 amino acids. The V gene lost 6 bases and the J gene lost 8 bases, with 16 bases spanning the gap.

This rearrangement joins TRBV5-5 to TRBJ1-6; D possibly corresponds to TRBD1 (5 bases). Germline V lookup: CDR1 SGHKS, CDR2 YYEKEE (reference sequence). The CDR3 is made up of 20 amino acids. The V end lost 1 base, the J end lost 0 bases, and 20 bases lay between the germline ends. Here the CDR3 DNA reads TGTGCCAGCAGCTTGTACCCATTACGGGATGGGGGCTCCTATAATTCACCCCTCCACTTT. This gives the protein CASSLYPLRDGGSYNSPLHF.

The rearrangement uses TRBV18 and TRBJ1-1, with D unresolved. Germline loops: CDR1 KGHSH, CDR2 LQKENI. V lost 2 bases and J 0 bases, leaving 7 bases between the germline ends. The CDR3 has 14 residues. CDR3 residues: CASSPKEVNTEAFF. The CDR3 region has the DNA TGTGCCAGCTCACCAAAGGAGGTGAACACTGAAGCTTTCTTT.

V gene TRBV5-8 combines with J gene TRBJ1-2; weak D call: TRBD1 (5 bases). Germline V gene data show CDR1 as SGHTS and CDR2 as YDEGEE. The V gene lost 4 bases and the J gene lost 4 bases, with 11 bases spanning the gap. The CDR3 contains 13 residues. CDR3 DNA sequence: TGTGCCAGCAGCCGCGACAGACCCTATGGCTACACCTTC. Translated, it gives CASSRDRPYGYTF.

This clone was counted a single time. The CDR3 DNA is TGTGCCAGCAGCTTCACAAGCAACACTGAAGCTTTCTTT. It specifies CASSFTSNTEAFF. V gene TRBV7-9 combines with J gene TRBJ1-1; D not resolved. Germline-derived CDR1 and CDR2 are SEHNR and FQNEAQ (reference sequence). This CDR3 has 13 amino acids. The ends were cut back, 3 bases at V and 2 bases at J, with 7 bases in the middle.

This clone came up once. V and J are TRBV7-2 and TRBJ1-2, with unresolved D. Trimming took 5 bases from V and 0 from J, leaving 10 bases between them. The CDR3 consists of 14 residues. CDR1 and CDR2 from the germline V gene are SGHTA and FQGNSA. CDR3 sequence reads: CASSPYTPNYGYTF. For the CDR3, the DNA is TGTGCCAGCAGCCCATACACCCCTAACTATGGCTACACCTTC.

The J gene is TRBJ2-7, the V gene TRBV10-3; 11 bases match TRBD1. The germline V gene encodes CDR1 ENHRY and CDR2 SYGVKD. The V gene end was trimmed by 4 bases and the J gene end by 2 bases; junction bases not matched to a gene: 7. The CDR3 is made up of 16 amino acids. DNA for the CDR3: TGTGCCATCAGTGGTGGCGGGACAGGGGGTACCTACGAGCAGTACTTC. As protein: CAISGGGTGGTYEQYF.

V gene TRBV12-5 combines with J gene TRBJ2-2, with 8 bases matching TRBD1. The CDR3 contains 16 residues. Germline lookup yields CDR1 LGHNT and CDR2 FRNRAP. Germline trimming cut 2 bases from V and 4 bases from J; bases unmatched to any gene: 6. The CDR3 loop is CASGLLAGGFTGELFF. The CDR3 coding sequence is TGTGCTAGTGGTTTGTTGGCAGGGGGCTTCACCGGGGAGCTGTTTTTT.

This chain connects TRBV6-5 to TRBJ2-5, with unresolved D. Trimming shortened V by 6 bases and J by 5 bases, and 7 bases separated the two germline ends. The CDR3 has 11 amino acids. Germline CDR1 is MNHEY and CDR2 is SVGAGI. CDR3 bases: TGTGCCAGCAGCGACAAGGAGACCCAGTACTTC. Translating gives CASSDKETQYF.

The V gene is TRBV5-4, the J gene TRBJ1-2, with 7 bases fitting TRBD1. The V segment lost 1 base and the J segment 8 bases; nucleotides outside the gene matches: 14. This CDR3 comprises 16 residues. Germline assignment: CDR1 SGHNT and CDR2 YYREEE (reference sequence). The CDR3 is CASSLSRGTVFSGYTF. In nucleotides, the CDR3 is TGTGCCAGCAGCTTGAGTAGGGGGACAGTCTTCTCGGGCTACACCTTC.

The V and J genes are TRBV6-1 and TRBJ2-3; 7 nucleotides line up with TRBD1. Germline V CDR1 and CDR2: MNHNS, SASEGT. This CDR3 is 15 amino acids long. V shed 7 bases, J shed 7 bases, and the junction held 14 bases outside the gene matches. CDR3 residues: CASIIGTANENTQYF. The CDR3 DNA reads TGTGCCAGCATCATTGGGACAGCGAATGAAAATACGCAGTATTTT.

By proportion, this clone is medium-sized. The chain carries TRBV5-1 and TRBJ1-5, with D possibly matching TRBD1 (6 bases). Between the trimmed V and J ends, which lost 4 bases and 4 bases, there was a span of 9 bases. The germline CDR1 and CDR2 sequences are SGHRS and YFSETQ. This CDR3 contains 13 residues. The CDR3 here is CASSIGQNQPQHF. CDR3 DNA: TGCGCCAGCAGCATAGGACAGAATCAGCCCCAGCATTTT.

The J gene is TRBJ1-5, the V gene TRBV7-9, with TRBD1 as a possible D gene (5 bases). Trimming removed 1 base at V and 4 bases at J, with 8 bases between. Germline CDR1 SEHNR, CDR2 FQNEAQ (reference sequence). The CDR3 contains 14 residues. CDR3 bases: TGTGCCAGCAGCTTAGAGTCAGGGAATCAGCCCCAGCATTTT. Translation: CASSLESGNQPQHF.